The 24 T cell receptor beta chains below were found in one sample sequenced in a study of identical twins. TCRdb redid the calling of the 5' RACE reads with MiXCR, one entry per CDR3 protein. The data show roughly 700,000 distinct CDR3 sequences, over 8.5% seen once. This sample also belongs to another study, concerning yellow fever vaccine responses in identical twins.

The sequenced sample was PBMCs. Receptors were obtained from a young woman in good health.

The chain carries TRBV28 and TRBJ2-4, with a weak D call TRBD1 (6 bases). This CDR3 region has 13 residues. Trimming shortened V by 5 bases and J by 6 bases, and 11 bases separated the two germline ends. The V gene's germline CDR1 is MDHEN and CDR2 SYDVKM. The CDR3: CASSTTGRNIQYF. CDR3 nucleotide sequence: TGTGCCAGCAGTACTACAGGGAGAAACATTCAGTACTTC.

V gene TRBV12-3 or TRBV12-4 combines with J gene TRBJ2-3, with D possibly matching TRBD2 (6 bases). This CDR3 region has 16 residues. With 0 bases removed from V and 3 bases from J, the gap between germline ends came to 13 bases. CDR3 in DNA: TGTGCCAGCAGTTTAGCGGGGGGAGTGGGGACAGATACGCAGTATTTT. Translating gives CASSLAGGVGTDTQYF.

On this clonotype: A much larger clonotype is one base distant, so this may be a read error. This chain connects TRBV7-6 to TRBJ2-1, with D uncertain. Germline V gene lookup returns CDR1 SGHVS and CDR2 FNYEAQ. V shed 5 bases and J shed 3 bases, with 8 bases lying between them. The CDR3 is 13 amino acids. The CDR3 region is CASSEAGYNEQFF. The CDR3 DNA is TGTGCCAGCAGCGAAGCAGGCTACAATGAGCAGTTCTTC.

The sample holds a few counts of this clonotype. The chain links TRBV14 to TRBJ2-1; TRBD1 aligns across 7 bases. CDR1 and CDR2 from the germline V gene are SGHDN and FVKESK. The CDR3 has 16 residues. Trimming at V came to 5 bases and at J to 7 bases, leaving 14 bases not matched to a gene. The CDR3 loop reads CASSKTGLLRRNEQFF. DNA for the CDR3: TGTGCCAGCAGCAAGACAGGGCTCCTCAGGCGGAATGAGCAGTTCTTC.

The table lists this clonotype with a few counts. V is TRBV20-1 and J is TRBJ2-3, with 11 nucleotides matching TRBD1. Germline V gene lookup returns CDR1 DFQATT and CDR2 SNEGSKA (reference sequence). V lost 5 bases, J lost 5 bases, and 9 bases stayed unmatched. The CDR3 covers 15 residues. DNA of the CDR3: TGCAGTGCTCGCCGGGACAGGGGGAAATTAGATACGCAGTATTTT. It encodes CSARRDRGKLDTQYF.

This clonotype was detected a few times. The chain couples TRBV4-2 to TRBJ2-7, with D unclear. This CDR3 has 17 residues. V lost 0 bases and J lost 5, with 20 bases in between. CDR1 and CDR2 (germline): LGHNA, YNFKEQ. Here the CDR3 reads CASSQETMVDSMDEQYF. CDR3 coding DNA: TGTGCCAGCAGCCAAGAGACCATGGTAGACTCCATGGACGAGCAGTACTTC.

This chain links TRBV29-1 with TRBJ2-7; 7 nucleotides line up with TRBD2. The V gene's germline CDR1 is SQVTM and CDR2 ANQGSEA. The V gene end was trimmed by 4 bases and the J gene end by 0 bases; junction bases not matched to a gene: 12. The CDR3 has 16 amino acids. The CDR3 DNA reads TGCAGCGTTGGTGGGGTAAGCGGGGCTGACTCCTACGAGCAGTACTTC. This encodes CSVGGVSGADSYEQYF.

At least ten counts were recorded for this clonotype. The chain couples TRBV20-1 to TRBJ2-5; D is undetermined. Germline V gene data show CDR1 as DFQATT and CDR2 as SNEGSKA (reference sequence). The germline V and J ends were trimmed by 0 bases and 4 bases, with 15 bases remaining between them. CDR3 length: 15 residues. The CDR3 region has the DNA TGCAGTGCTAGAGATACATCAACGGCACGAGAGACCCAGTACTTC. Protein: CSARDTSTARETQYF.

In this sample, this clonotype turned up a few times. The gene calls are TRBV7-8 and TRBJ2-7, with 10 bases lining up with TRBD2. Trimming removed 5 bases from V and 3 bases from J; junction bases left unmatched: 10. Germline lookup yields CDR1 SGHVS and CDR2 FQNEAQ. This CDR3 has 16 amino acids. This CDR3 reads CASSPGPSGGLYEQYF. The CDR3 DNA reads as TGTGCCAGCAGCCCAGGACCTAGCGGGGGACTCTACGAGCAGTACTTC.

This clonotype was detected only a few times. This chain connects TRBV7-3 to TRBJ2-1; a weak D match, TRBD2 (6 bases). The CDR3 sequence is 16 residues long. Trimming removed 5 bases from V and 3 bases from J, with 17 bases in between. Germline V gene data show CDR1 as SGHTA and CDR2 as FQGTGA. The CDR3 DNA reads TGTGCCAGCAGCCCCGGGGGTTCCCTCGTCTACAATGAGCAGTTCTTC. Translation: CASSPGGSLVYNEQFF.

A word on this clonotype: A clone one base away is much larger, so this may be a read error. The genes are TRBV7-2 and TRBJ2-2, with 10 nucleotides matching TRBD2. Germline V gene lookup returns CDR1 SGHTA and CDR2 FQGNSA. The CDR3 runs 15 residues. The DNA for the CDR3 is TGTGCCAGCAGCCCGGGGACTAGCGTTGCCGGGGTGCTGTTTTTT. Amino acids: CASSPGTSVAGVLFF.

On this clonotype: Relative to the germline gene, one junction end is altered; a read error may explain this. The V call is TRBV3-1, the J call TRBJ1-3; D gene ambiguous. The CDR3 is made up of 19 amino acids. Germline lookup yields CDR1 LGHDT and CDR2 YNNKEL (reference sequence). CDR3 DNA: TGTACCAGCAGCGCCCGGATAACCCGTCTAGACGGCTCTGGAAACACCATATATTTT. It specifies CTSSARITRLDGSGNTIYF.

This clonotype occurred a few times. This CDR3 reads CASGTVDRVGGYTF. DNA for the CDR3: TGTGCCAGCGGGACAGTGGACCGGGTAGGTGGCTACACCTTC. The chain uses TRBV10-3 and TRBJ1-2; TRBD1 aligns across 7 bases. CDR3 length: 14 residues. CDR1 and CDR2 from the germline V gene are ENHRY and SYGVKD. V was pared by 10 bases and J by 7 bases, with 15 bases of the junction left unmatched.

The chain recombines TRBV6-1 with TRBJ2-5; D gene uncertain. The CDR3 runs to 15 residues. The germline CDR1 and CDR2 sequences are MNHNS and SASEGT. Trimming left V 11 bases short and J 1 base short, with 20 bases between. The CDR3 DNA follows: TGTGCCTGCCGGCCCCCCCCACCGGCCCAAGAGACCCAGTACTTC. Translation gives CACRPPPPAQETQYF.

This chain connects TRBV11-2 to TRBJ2-1, with 7 bases matching TRBD1. The germline CDR1 and CDR2 sequences are SGHAT and FQNNGV. V shed 2 bases and J 7 bases; nucleotides not matched to a gene: 5. The CDR3 has 14 residues. The CDR3 DNA follows: TGTGCCAGCAGCTTACAGGGGACAGATAATGAGCAGTTCTTC. Its translation is CASSLQGTDNEQFF.

The rearrangement uses TRBV29-1 and TRBJ2-7; 11 bases are a match to TRBD1. The V gene's germline CDR1 is SQVTM and CDR2 ANQGSEA. The CDR3 runs 14 residues. V shed 6 bases and J 3 bases; nucleotides not matched to a gene: 7. CDR3 protein: CSVQTGTGGYEQYF. As DNA, the CDR3 is TGCAGCGTCCAAACCGGGACAGGGGGCTACGAGCAGTACTTC.

This clonotype was recorded a few times. The chain combines TRBV20-1 with TRBJ2-7; weak D call: TRBD2 (6 bases). Germline lookup yields CDR1 DFQATT and CDR2 SNEGSKA (reference sequence). This CDR3 region has 15 residues. V was pared by 1 base and J by 2 bases, with 15 bases between. CDR3 protein: CSARVWGDIPYEQYF. Written as DNA, the CDR3 is TGCAGTGCTAGAGTGTGGGGGGATATCCCCTACGAGCAGTACTTC.

This clonotype was seen a handful of times. The chain is built from TRBV7-2 and TRBJ2-3, with D perhaps TRBD1 or TRBD2 (5 bases each). The length of the CDR3 is 11 residues. Germline CDR1 is SGHTA and CDR2 is FQGNSA. V gave up 5 bases and J gave up 13 bases, with 13 bases separating them. The CDR3 protein is CASSPGTYKYF. CDR3 DNA: TGTGCCAGCAGCCCCGGGACCTACAAGTATTTT.

This clonotype was recorded at least ten times. V usage is TRBV12-3 or TRBV12-4 and J usage is TRBJ2-7, with D unresolved. Deletions cut 6 bases from V and 3 bases from J, with 6 bases between. The CDR3 length is 11 residues. The DNA of the CDR3 is TGTGCCAGCAGCCCCGACTACGAGCAGTACTTC. Translating gives CASSPDYEQYF.

This clonotype was observed many times. V usage is TRBV4-3 and J usage is TRBJ2-3; a possible D gene is TRBD2 (5 bases). The germline V gene has CDR1 LGHNA and CDR2 YSLEER. Trimming took 0 bases from V and 2 from J, leaving 15 bases between them. CDR3 length equals 17 residues. The CDR3 protein is CASSQDGLASPTDTQYF. The CDR3 DNA reads TGCGCCAGCAGCCAAGATGGTTTAGCGTCCCCCACAGATACGCAGTATTTT.

This clonotype was seen a handful of times. The chain combines TRBV12-5 with TRBJ2-5; TRBD1 might be the D (6 bases). The CDR3 length is 16 residues. The germline gives CDR1 LGHNT, CDR2 FRNRAP. V shed 4 bases and J shed 1 base, with 16 bases lying between them. CDR3 residues: CASGSVGTTPQETQYF. In DNA, the CDR3 is TGTGCTAGTGGTTCCGTAGGGACAACCCCCCAAGAGACCCAGTACTTC.

This clonotype has more than one count but fewer than ten. The rearrangement joins TRBV2 to TRBJ2-5, with a possible D match to TRBD1 (7 bases). Germline-derived CDR1 and CDR2 are SNHLY and FYNNEI. This CDR3 has 14 residues. Deletions cut 4 bases from V and 5 bases from J, with 14 bases between. CDR3 nucleotides: TGTGCCAGCAGTGTCCAGGGGGGAATCGAGACCCAGTACTTC. Amino acid sequence: CASSVQGGIETQYF.

This clonotype showed up just a few times. The chain employs TRBV6-5 and TRBJ2-6, with a possible D match to TRBD1 (6 bases). Trimming took 5 bases from V and 3 from J, leaving 8 bases between them. This CDR3 is 14 amino acids long. From germline, CDR1 is MNHEY and CDR2 SVGAGI. CDR3 DNA sequence: TGTGCCAGCAGTCACAGGGATGGGGCCAACGTCCTGACTTTC. Translated, it gives CASSHRDGANVLTF.

This clonotype was seen more than once but under ten times. The CDR3 DNA sequence: TGTGCCAGCAGTTTATTGGCCGGGGACTTATTTAATGAGCAGTTCTTC. This codes for CASSLLAGDLFNEQFF. The chain uses TRBV27 and TRBJ2-1, with a weak D call TRBD2 (6 bases). CDR3 length equals 16 residues. Germline loops: CDR1 MNHEY, CDR2 SMNVEV (reference sequence). V shed 1 base and J shed 7 bases, with 17 bases lying between them.